The entry below describes one T cell receptor (beta chain). The source of the sample is a study of blood T cells in healthy people across ages. Primers used in a second PCR of about 7 to 12 cycles were a sample-barcoded 5' primer and a J-beta primer mix. TCRdb reprocessed the 5' RACE reads via MiXCR and lists one record per CDR3 protein. Here the sample spans around 1.5 million distinct CDR3 sequences, about 35% being singletons. This clonotype was obtained from a woman aged 25 to 39 in good health. The sample comprised blood.

This CDR3 reads CASPCVAGEVDEQFF. CDR3 nucleotide sequence: TGTGCCAGTCCCTGCGTAGCGGGAGAGGTCGATGAGCAGTTCTTC. V gene TRBV6-8 combines with J gene TRBJ2-1, with 9 bases aligning to TRBD2. Per the germline V gene, CDR1 is MNHGY and CDR2 is SAAAGT. The CDR3 contains 15 residues. V lost 9 bases to trimming and J lost 8 bases; unmatched junction nucleotides: 14.